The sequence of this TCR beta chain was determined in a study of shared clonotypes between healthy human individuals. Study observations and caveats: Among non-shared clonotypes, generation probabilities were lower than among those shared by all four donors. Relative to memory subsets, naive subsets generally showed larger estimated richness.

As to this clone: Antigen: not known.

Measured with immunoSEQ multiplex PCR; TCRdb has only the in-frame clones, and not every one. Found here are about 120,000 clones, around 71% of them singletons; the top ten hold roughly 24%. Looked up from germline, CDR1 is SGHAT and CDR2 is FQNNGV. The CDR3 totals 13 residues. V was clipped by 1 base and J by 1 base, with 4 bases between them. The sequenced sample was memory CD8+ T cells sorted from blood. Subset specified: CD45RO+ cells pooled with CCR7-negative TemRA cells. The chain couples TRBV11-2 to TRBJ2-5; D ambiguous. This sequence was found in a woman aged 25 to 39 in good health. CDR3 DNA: TGTGCCAGCAGCTTAGTCCGCCAAGAGACCCAGTACTTC. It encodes CASSLVRQETQYF.